This paragraph reports one T cell receptor beta chain. The antigen remains undetermined. Sorting of unstimulated PBMCs yielded separate CD3+CD4+ and CD3+CD8+ fractions. This specimen belongs to a study of T cell clones after liver transplantation. Looking at the study overall: A pre-transplant mixed lymphocyte reaction with TCRbeta sequencing defined graft-donor-reactive clones followed in post-transplant blood.

This CDR3 comprises 15 residues. Between the trimmed V and J ends, which lost 5 bases and 0 bases, there was a span of 11 bases. CDR1 MNHEY and CDR2 SMNVEV come from the germline V gene (reference sequence). General study results and limits: Circulating graft-donor-reactive CD4 TCRbeta sequences fell significantly post-transplant in 5 of 8 subjects. A larger donor-reactive than third-party decline suggested partial antigen-specific deletion.

The method was immunoSEQ multiplex PCR; TCRdb's version includes in-frame clones alone and lacks a portion of them. The sample holds over 25,000 clones, more than 90% seen once. This clonotype was obtained from a human patient who received a liver transplant. Some T cells may have come from the graft donor. The sequenced sample was CD8+ T cells from blood, obtained 12 months after liver transplant. The gene calls are TRBV27 and TRBJ1-5; D is unresolved. The CDR3 DNA sequence: TGTGCCAGCAGTCCTGGCCTGTATAGCAATCAGCCCCAGCATTTT. The encoded protein is CASSPGLYSNQPQHF.